Shown below are 23 T cell receptor beta chains from a single sample sequenced in a study of blood T cell repertoires in COVID-19. Here immunoSEQ multiplex PCR was the method, and the copy in TCRdb shows in-frame clones only, minus some. The sample lists around 220,000 clones, about 91% occurring once. The specimen was PBMCs or T cells enriched from blood (not recorded which). These receptors were taken from a woman aged 45-65 years with acute COVID-19.

The rearrangement links TRBV5-5 to TRBJ2-7; 8 nucleotides line up with TRBD1. Germline V gives CDR1 SGHKS, CDR2 YYEKEE (reference sequence). The CDR3 spans 16 residues. Losses at the gene ends were 4 bases for V and 3 bases for J; bases not matched to a gene: 12. For the CDR3, the DNA is TGTGCCAGCAGCATTTCTTTCGGGACAGGAGTCTACGAGCAGTACTTC. As protein: CASSISFGTGVYEQYF. Looking up the rest from reference TRBV5-5 and TRBJ2-7 gives the full variable domain: DAGVTQSPTHLIKTRGQQVTLRCSPISGHKSVSWYQQVLGQGPQFIFQYYEKEERGRGNFPDRFSARQFPNYSSELNVNALLLGDSALYLCASSISFGTGVYEQYFGPGTRLTVT.

The V and J genes are TRBV23-1 and TRBJ1-5, with D unresolved. TRBV23-1 is marked as an open reading frame, function uncertain. The CDR3 runs 15 residues. V lost 3 bases, J lost 10 bases, and 19 bases lay in between. In nucleotides, the CDR3 is TGCGCCAGCAGTCAGGGAGGCCACCTCTCTTCTCCCCAGCATTTT. Translated: CASSQGGHLSSPQHF.

V gene TRBV7-3 combines with J gene TRBJ2-7; 8 bases map to TRBD1. This CDR3 has 13 amino acids. The germline CDR1 and CDR2 sequences are SGHTA and FQGTGA. Unmatched junction bases numbered 1, after V lost 3 bases and J lost 3 bases. CDR3 nucleotides: TGTGCCAGCAGCTTTGACAGGGGCTACGAGCAGTACTTC. This sequence encodes CASSFDRGYEQYF.

The V gene is TRBV4-3, the J gene TRBJ2-7; tentative D call: TRBD1 (5 bases). Trimming took 2 bases from V and 2 from J, leaving 10 bases between them. Germline V gene sequence: CDR1 LGHNA, CDR2 YSLEER. CDR3 length: 14 amino acids. CDR3 residues: CASSQTRQTYEQYF. DNA for the CDR3: TGCGCCAGCAGCCAAACCAGACAGACCTACGAGCAGTACTTC.

This chain joins TRBV28 and TRBJ2-4, with 7 bases that match TRBD1. The CDR3 spans 15 residues. Germline V lookup: CDR1 MDHEN, CDR2 SYDVKM. V dropped 5 bases and J dropped 3; count of bases not matched to a gene: 7. The CDR3 coding sequence is TGTGCCAGCAGTCCTGCAAGGACAGGCAAAAACATTCAGTACTTC. Its translation is CASSPARTGKNIQYF. The full variable domain, in which reference TRBV28 and TRBJ2-4 provide the parts outside the CDR3, is DVKVTQSSRYLVKRTGEKVFLECVQDMDHENMFWYRQDPGLGLRLIYFSYDVKMKEKGDIPEGYSVSREKKERFSLILESASTNQTSMYLCASSPARTGKNIQYFGAGTRLSVL.

The rearrangement links TRBV15 to TRBJ1-5; D not resolved. V was cut by 5 bases and J by 2 bases, with 10 bases left in between. This CDR3 comprises 14 residues. Germline lookup yields CDR1 LNHNV and CDR2 YYDKDF (reference sequence). The CDR3 nucleotides are TGTGCCACCAGCCGAGGGAGAGGCAATCAGCCCCAGCATTTT. Its protein product is CATSRGRGNQPQHF.

The chain has TRBV19 and TRBJ1-2; 12 bases line up with TRBD1. Unmatched junction bases numbered 6, after V lost 4 bases and J lost 6 bases. This CDR3 contains 15 residues. Germline loops: CDR1 LNHDA, CDR2 SQIVND (reference sequence). Written as DNA, the CDR3 is TGTGCCAGTAGTACAACCGGGACAGGGGGCAATGGCTACACCTTC. It encodes CASSTTGTGGNGYTF.

The V gene is TRBV4-1, the J gene TRBJ2-1; tentative D call: TRBD1 (8 bases). This CDR3 is 17 amino acids long. CDR1 is MGHRA and CDR2 is YSYEKL in the germline V gene. V dropped 1 base and J dropped 2 bases, with 15 bases sitting between them. The DNA of the CDR3 is TGCGCCAGCAGCCAAGGGCGGGGGACAGGCGCCTACAATGAGCAGTTCTTC. Translating it yields CASSQGRGTGAYNEQFF.

CDR3 nucleotides: TGTGCCAGCAGCTTACAGGTGCTTAACTATGGCTACACCTTC. It specifies CASSLQVLNYGYTF. This chain uses TRBV7-2 with TRBJ1-2, with D uncertain. The CDR3 is 14 amino acids. The germline V and J ends were trimmed by 2 bases and 1 base, with 8 bases remaining between them. Germline V gives CDR1 SGHTA, CDR2 FQGNSA.

The chain uses TRBV18 and TRBJ2-1; a possible D gene is TRBD1 (5 bases). The germline gives CDR1 KGHSH, CDR2 LQKENI. CDR3 size: 15 residues. V lost 1 base to trimming and J lost 6 bases, with 13 bases between them. CDR3 coding DNA: TGTGCCAGCTCACCACGTGGGGCCCTTGTCAATGAGCAGTTCTTC. Its translation: CASSPRGALVNEQFF.

CDR3 sequence: CSVGWTGNNQPQHF. CDR3 nucleotides: TGCAGCGTCGGGTGGACAGGCAACAATCAGCCCCAGCATTTT. The chain is built from TRBV29-1 and TRBJ1-5, with TRBD1 matching over 7 bases. Losses at the gene ends were 6 bases for V and 3 bases for J; bases not matched to a gene: 8. CDR1 is SQVTM, CDR2 ANQGSEA, per germline. CDR3 length: 14 amino acids.

The genes are TRBV28 and TRBJ2-2, with D possibly matching TRBD2 (6 bases). Germline V gene sequence: CDR1 MDHEN, CDR2 SYDVKM. This CDR3 spans 15 amino acids. V lost 2 bases, J lost 4 bases, and 11 bases lay in between. In nucleotides, the CDR3 is TGTGCCAGCAGTTTAGGCCTCGGGGGCACCGGGGAGCTGTTTTTT. Encoded protein: CASSLGLGGTGELFF.

The chain couples TRBV29-1 to TRBJ1-1, with D possibly matching TRBD1 (6 bases). Germline loops: CDR1 SQVTM, CDR2 ANQGSEA. The CDR3 runs to 12 residues. Trimming removed 4 bases at V and 3 bases at J, with 9 bases between. The CDR3 sequence is CSVVRGDTEAFF. The CDR3 DNA reads TGCAGCGTTGTCAGGGGTGACACTGAAGCTTTCTTT.

This CDR3 reads CASRAEKTKMNTEAFF. DNA of the CDR3: TGTGCCAGCAGGGCCGAAAAAACCAAAATGAACACTGAAGCTTTCTTT. The chain has TRBV27 and TRBJ1-1; D gene uncertain. Germline values: CDR1 MNHEY, CDR2 SMNVEV (reference sequence). CDR3 size: 16 residues. The V gene lost 6 bases and the J gene lost 0 bases, with 17 bases spanning the gap.

This chain links TRBV5-1 with TRBJ1-6, with D perhaps matching TRBD1 (5 bases). CDR1 is SGHRS and CDR2 is YFSETQ in the germline V gene. CDR3 length: 17 amino acids. V lost 2 bases and J lost 0, with 12 bases in between. The CDR3 DNA follows: TGCGCCAGCAGCTTCACGACAGACAGCTCCTATAATTCACCCCTCCACTTT. Translating gives CASSFTTDSSYNSPLHF.

A few counts support this clone. The rearrangement uses TRBV27 and TRBJ1-5; D unclear. V was trimmed by 1 base and J by 2 bases, leaving 6 bases between them. The CDR3 loop spans 14 amino acids. Germline-derived CDR1 and CDR2 are MNHEY and SMNVEV (reference sequence). CDR3 nucleotide sequence: TGTGCCAGCAGTTTATGGGAGGGCAATCAGCCCCAGCATTTT. Its translation: CASSLWEGNQPQHF.

The rearrangement uses TRBV28 and TRBJ2-6; the D gene is possibly TRBD2 (6 bases). Per germline, CDR1 MDHEN and CDR2 SYDVKM. The CDR3 is made up of 15 amino acids. Trimming shortened V by 6 bases and J by 2 bases, and 11 bases separated the two germline ends. The DNA for the CDR3 is TGTGCCAGCAGGGTTAGCGGTACTGGGGCCAACGTCCTGACTTTC. This sequence encodes CASRVSGTGANVLTF.

This clone was counted once. The chain links TRBV28 to TRBJ1-2; D gene uncertain. V was shortened by 2 bases and J by 2 bases, with 3 bases between the two germline ends. The CDR3 is 12 amino acids. Germline-derived CDR1 and CDR2 are MDHEN and SYDVKM. CDR3 region: CASSLQNYGYTF. CDR3 nucleotides: TGTGCCAGCAGTTTACAGAACTATGGCTACACCTTC.

CDR3 nucleotide sequence: TGTGCCAGCAGCAAGAGGGACAGGAACACTGAAGCTTTCTTT. It is translated as CASSKRDRNTEAFF. The V gene is TRBV7-9, the J gene TRBJ1-1; 7 positions match TRBD1. Germline lookup yields CDR1 SEHNR and CDR2 FQNEAQ (reference sequence). The CDR3 has 14 residues. The V and J ends lost 5 bases and 1 base, in that order; junction bases with no gene match: 4.

The chain uses TRBV4-3 and TRBJ2-5, with TRBD2 as a possible D gene (7 bases). This CDR3 is built from 16 residues. In germline, CDR1 is LGHNA, CDR2 YSLEER. V lost 2 bases and J 1 base, leaving 14 bases between the germline ends. Written as DNA, the CDR3 is TGCGCCAGCAGCCAAATGGGGGCTAGCGGCCAAGAGACCCAGTACTTC. This sequence encodes CASSQMGASGQETQYF.

This clone was seen once. This chain joins TRBV1 and TRBJ2-7; the table assigns TRBD1, which was not confirmed against the DNA. TRBV1 is a pseudogene. The CDR3 totals 17 residues. The CDR3 spells CTSSQAMRANQGYEQYF. The DNA of the CDR3 is TGCACCAGCAGCCAAGCTATGCGGGCGAATCAGGGGTACGAGCAGTACTTC.

J is TRBJ2-2 and V is TRBV27, with TRBD1 identical over 7 bases. The germline V gene encodes CDR1 MNHEY and CDR2 SMNVEV (reference sequence). The trim removed 3 bases at V and 0 bases at J, leaving 4 bases unmatched. This CDR3 is 16 amino acids long. For the CDR3, the DNA is TGTGCCAGCAGTTTTGACAGGGCGCCGAACACCGGGGAGCTGTTTTTT. Translation gives CASSFDRAPNTGELFF.

This clone occurred once. The chain uses TRBV9 and TRBJ2-3; the D gene is possibly TRBD1 (6 bases). Trimming took 5 bases from V and 6 from J, leaving 10 bases between them. The germline CDR1 and CDR2 sequences are SGDLS and YYNGEE. This CDR3 has 12 residues. The CDR3 loop reads CASSRTGDTQYF. CDR3 nucleotide sequence: TGTGCCAGCAGTCGAACAGGGGATACGCAGTATTTT.